This T cell receptor beta chain stems from a study of blood T cells in healthy people across ages. The authors ran a second PCR of 7 to 11 cycles using a sample-barcoded 5' primer and a J-beta primer mix. TCRdb called the 5' RACE reads again in MiXCR, with one record for every CDR3 protein. Of around 580,000 distinct CDR3 sequences listed, around 50% were seen once; the top ten hold around 25%. Germline CDR1 is LNHDA and CDR2 is SQIVND (reference sequence). The V end lost 3 bases, the J end lost 0 bases, and 8 bases lay between the germline ends. The length of the CDR3 is 14 residues. Input material: blood. The gene calls are TRBV19 and TRBJ2-5; D might be TRBD1 (5 bases). The clonotype comes from a man aged 80 or over in good health. The CDR3 region is CASSMTANQETQYF. The CDR3 DNA reads as TGTGCCAGTAGTATGACAGCGAACCAAGAGACCCAGTACTTC.